Detailed here is one T cell receptor beta chain. This clonotype was found once. Its antigen remains unidentified. A much larger clone sits a single nucleotide away, making a read error possible. Including cysteine and phenylalanine, the CDR3 has 13 amino acids. Only the CDR3 part of the read is kept: 39 bases, read in frame from the first base. V loses 3 bases, J loses 3 bases, and the germline ends lie 9 bases apart. This sample stems from a study of regulatory T cells in long-lasting Graves disease listed by TCRdb under 2021. Regarding the complete study: Persistent Graves' disease meant more than 5 years of antithyroid drug treatment with TSH receptor autoantibodies that stayed positive. Peripheral blood TCR sequencing and RNA sequencing compared persistent Graves' disease patients with newly diagnosed Graves' disease patients. The study was registered as a clinical trial and conducted in China. A total of about 35 samples underwent TCR sequencing, from around 13 patients with persistent Graves' disease and approximately 20 patients with newly diagnosed Graves' disease. Persistent Graves' disease patients in the clinical cohort had taken antithyroid drugs for about 10.3 years on average. General findings and caveats noted by the study authors: Only peripheral blood was studied, because thyroid tissue, the primary lesion, was inaccessible. The authors acknowledged the small sample size as a limitation that may reduce accuracy. More public clonotypes were shared among persistent patients (2,741) than among newly diagnosed patients (roughly 1,000). Preferential use of TRBV28, TRBJ1-2 and TRBJ2-5 was observed in persistent disease, whereas TRBV20-1 and TRBJ2-1 were favored in newly diagnosed disease. Sequencing and analysis were restricted to the TCR beta chain. Compared with newly diagnosed patients, persistent Graves' disease patients had lower TCR Shannon entropy and fewer highly expanded clones, which suggests clonal expansion.

The library came from multiplex PCR. For sequencing, an Illumina HiSeq 4000 was employed. TCR beta libraries were built with iRepertoire HTBI primers and Arm-PCR amplification of CDR3 regions. Before sequencing, the PCR products went through gel purification. In the paper's pipeline: Gene usage analysis of CDR3 amino acid clonotypes relied on the approximately 60 TRBV and more than twelve TRBJ segments identified across samples. COPE and FqMerger were used to merge the filtered high-quality paired reads into contigs. BLAST was used to align contigs to the IMGT TRBV, TRBD and TRBJ reference genes, and CDR3 was defined following IMGT. Any clonotype with a frequency above 0.1% was counted as a highly expanded clone. Repertoire diversity was measured by Shannon entropy, and V-J evenness by the Gini coefficient. Clonotypes shared by more than one individual were considered public. The public reads were reanalyzed by TCRdb: fastp trimming at Q25, MiXCR alignment, in-frame beta chains only. Under each unique CDR3 protein, matching rows form one entry showing the most common genes and DNA. The V and J calls were determined by TCRdb, not by the authors. The sample table records fewer than 400,000 distinct CDR3 sequences; less than 20% of these occur just once. The top ten clones comprise over 25% of the sample.

According to the study, the label for this sample's time point signals: persistent/refractory GD, antithyroid drugs over 5 years with positive TRAb. For both TCR sequencing and RNA sequencing, RNA was extracted from PBMCs using TRIzol. The diagnosis of Graves' disease was made according to American Thyroid Association guidelines. Patients for the study were recruited at an endocrinology department in Xi'an, China. Each patient gave roughly 8.4 milliliters of peripheral blood, collected in an EDTA anticoagulant tube. Ficoll Paque Plus density gradient separation was used to isolate PBMCs, and no further T cell sorting was performed. An Agilent 2100 Bioanalyzer and agarose gel were used to check RNA quality, while a NanoDrop 2000 measured RNA concentration.

Here the chain combines TRBV12-3 or TRBV12-4 and TRBJ2-7; the D gene cannot be named for sure. The receptor was isolated from a female donor with Graves disease. The sample consisted of peripheral blood mononuclear cells (PBMCs), taken when the disease was refractory, from a patient treated with antithyroid drugs. This receptor has the CDR3 CASSFRRFYEQYF. The DNA sequence follows: TGTGCCAGCAGTTTCCGGAGATTCTACGAGCAGTACTTC.